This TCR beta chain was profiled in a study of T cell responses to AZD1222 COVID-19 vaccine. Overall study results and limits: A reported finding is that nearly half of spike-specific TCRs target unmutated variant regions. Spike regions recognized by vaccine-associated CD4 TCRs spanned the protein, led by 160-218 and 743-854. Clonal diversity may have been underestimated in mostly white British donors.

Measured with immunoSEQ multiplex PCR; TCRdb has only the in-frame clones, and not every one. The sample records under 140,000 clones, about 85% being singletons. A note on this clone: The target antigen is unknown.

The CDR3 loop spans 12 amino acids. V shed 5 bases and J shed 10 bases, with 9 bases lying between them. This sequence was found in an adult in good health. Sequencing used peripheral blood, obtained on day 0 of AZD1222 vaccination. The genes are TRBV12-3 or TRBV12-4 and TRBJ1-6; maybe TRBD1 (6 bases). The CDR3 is CASSGQYSPLHF. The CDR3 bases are TGTGCCAGCAGTGGACAGTACTCACCCCTCCACTTT.